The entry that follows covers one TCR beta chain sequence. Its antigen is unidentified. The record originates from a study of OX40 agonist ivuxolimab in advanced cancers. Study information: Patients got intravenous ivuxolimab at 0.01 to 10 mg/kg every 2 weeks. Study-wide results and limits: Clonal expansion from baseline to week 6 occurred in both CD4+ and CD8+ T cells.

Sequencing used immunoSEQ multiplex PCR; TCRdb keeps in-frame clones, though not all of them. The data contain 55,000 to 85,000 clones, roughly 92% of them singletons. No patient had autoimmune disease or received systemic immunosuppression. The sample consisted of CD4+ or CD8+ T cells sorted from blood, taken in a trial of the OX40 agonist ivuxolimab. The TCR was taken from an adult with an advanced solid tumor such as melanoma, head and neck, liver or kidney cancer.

CDR3 nucleotides: TGCGCCAGCAGCCCCACGGGGGGCGACTCCTACGAGCAGTACTTC. This sequence encodes CASSPTGGDSYEQYF. The V call is TRBV5-1, the J call TRBJ2-7; possible D gene TRBD2, 7 bases. The V end was cut by 4 bases, the J end by 0 bases, with 14 bases between. CDR1 SGHRS and CDR2 YFSETQ come from the germline V gene. The CDR3 runs to 15 residues.